This is a list of T cell receptor beta chains from one sample in a study of cytomegalovirus exposure and HLA in healthy donors. TCRdb keeps only in-frame clones here, not all; method: immunoSEQ multiplex PCR. The profile covers 150,000 to 200,000 clones, with around three quarters appearing a single time and approximately 14% taken by the ten largest. The sample consisted of PBMCs. Receptors originate from a woman aged 25 to 39 in good health and CMV-seropositive. CDR3s leave out the opening cysteine and the closing phenylalanine or tryptophan. Fields, in order: clone size, V gene, J gene, CDR3 protein. The size of a clone is reported for some rows only, either as once, few or many, or as a class for expanded clones.

clone_size: -; v_call: TRBV13; j_call: TRBJ2-5; cdr3_aa: ASSTGTTLGTQY
clone_size: -; v_call: TRBV11-1; j_call: TRBJ2-5; cdr3_aa: ASSLGTWGQETQY
clone_size: few; v_call: TRBV5-1; j_call: TRBJ1-3; cdr3_aa: ASSLDRASGNTIY
clone_size: -; v_call: TRBV5-1; j_call: TRBJ2-3; cdr3_aa: ASSLGSGGDTQY
clone_size: once; v_call: TRBV7-2; j_call: TRBJ2-3; cdr3_aa: ASSTTGMTQY
clone_size: -; v_call: TRBV27; j_call: TRBJ2-3; cdr3_aa: ASSFRLRGRTDTQY
clone_size: -; v_call: TRBV30; j_call: TRBJ1-2; cdr3_aa: AWSVSGYDYGYT
clone_size: -; v_call: TRBV5-4; j_call: TRBJ2-5; cdr3_aa: ASSSGTSGGETQY
clone_size: -; v_call: TRBV4-2; j_call: TRBJ1-1; cdr3_aa: ASSHLGSGPNTEAF
clone_size: -; v_call: TRBV5-4; j_call: TRBJ2-7; cdr3_aa: ASSPGGGPYEQY
clone_size: -; v_call: TRBV6-6; j_call: TRBJ2-1; cdr3_aa: ASSYSDNDNEQF
clone_size: -; v_call: TRBV7-2; j_call: TRBJ2-1; cdr3_aa: ASSSGRANEQF
clone_size: -; v_call: TRBV28; j_call: TRBJ2-7; cdr3_aa: ASSFDLTGTGRDEQY
clone_size: -; v_call: TRBV7-8; j_call: TRBJ1-5; cdr3_aa: ASSFGGPNQPQH
clone_size: -; v_call: TRBV15; j_call: TRBJ2-3; cdr3_aa: ATSFGLAGTDTQY
clone_size: -; v_call: TRBV5-1; j_call: TRBJ2-3; cdr3_aa: ASSSGTSGSTDTQY
clone_size: -; v_call: TRBV25-1; j_call: TRBJ1-2; cdr3_aa: ASSEQSRVYGYT
clone_size: once; v_call: TRBV27; j_call: TRBJ1-2; cdr3_aa: ASSPVQGANGYT
clone_size: -; v_call: TRBV9; j_call: TRBJ2-2; cdr3_aa: ASSVGGFGELF
clone_size: -; v_call: TRBV5-4; j_call: TRBJ1-5; cdr3_aa: ASSLGPQGSQPQH
clone_size: once; v_call: TRBV5-4; j_call: TRBJ2-1; cdr3_aa: ASSLGLAGAGNEQF
clone_size: -; v_call: TRBV30; j_call: TRBJ1-1; cdr3_aa: AWRQTNTEAF
clone_size: -; v_call: TRBV2; j_call: TRBJ2-2; cdr3_aa: ASRRAIAGDRELF
clone_size: -; v_call: TRBV6-4; j_call: TRBJ2-3; cdr3_aa: ASSVTSGSPDTQY